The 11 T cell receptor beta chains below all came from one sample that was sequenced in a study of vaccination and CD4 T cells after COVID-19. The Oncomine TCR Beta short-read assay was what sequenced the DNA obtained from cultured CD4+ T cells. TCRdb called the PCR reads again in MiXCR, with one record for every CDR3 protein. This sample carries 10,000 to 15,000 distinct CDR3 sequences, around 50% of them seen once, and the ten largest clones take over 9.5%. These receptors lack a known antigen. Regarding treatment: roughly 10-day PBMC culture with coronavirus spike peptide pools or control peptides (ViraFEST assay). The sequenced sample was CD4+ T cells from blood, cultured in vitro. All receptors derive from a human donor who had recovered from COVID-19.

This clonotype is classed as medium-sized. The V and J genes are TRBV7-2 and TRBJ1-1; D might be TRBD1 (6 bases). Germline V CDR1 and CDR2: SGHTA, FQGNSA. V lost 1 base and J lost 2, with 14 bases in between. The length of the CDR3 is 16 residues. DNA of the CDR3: TGTGCCAGCAGCTTAGAATCCGGGACATATAACACTGAAGCTTTCTTT. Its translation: CASSLESGTYNTEAFF. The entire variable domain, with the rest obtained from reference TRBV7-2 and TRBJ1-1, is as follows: GAGVSQSPSNKVTEKGKDVELRCDPISGHTALYWYRQSLGQGLEFLIYFQGNSAPDKSGLPSDRFSAERTGGSVSTLTIQRTQQEDSAVYLCASSLESGTYNTEAFFGQGTRLTVV.

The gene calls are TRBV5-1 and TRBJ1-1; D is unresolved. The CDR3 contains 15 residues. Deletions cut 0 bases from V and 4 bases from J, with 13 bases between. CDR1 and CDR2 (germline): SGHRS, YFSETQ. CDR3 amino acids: CASSLDGLSSTEAFF. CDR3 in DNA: TGCGCCAGCAGCTTGGACGGGCTGAGTAGCACTGAAGCTTTCTTT.

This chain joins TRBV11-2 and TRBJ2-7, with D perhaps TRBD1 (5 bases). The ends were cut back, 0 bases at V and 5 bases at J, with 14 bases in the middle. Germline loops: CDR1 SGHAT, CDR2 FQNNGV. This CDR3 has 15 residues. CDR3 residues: CASSLDEQAVDEQYF. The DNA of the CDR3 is TGTGCCAGCAGCTTAGATGAACAGGCGGTCGACGAGCAGTACTTC.

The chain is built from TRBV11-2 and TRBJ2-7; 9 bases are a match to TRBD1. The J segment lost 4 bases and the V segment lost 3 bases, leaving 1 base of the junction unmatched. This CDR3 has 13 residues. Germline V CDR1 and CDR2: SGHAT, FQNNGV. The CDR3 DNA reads TGTGCCAGCAGCTTGGGGACAGGGTACGAGCAGTACTTC. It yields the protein CASSLGTGYEQYF.

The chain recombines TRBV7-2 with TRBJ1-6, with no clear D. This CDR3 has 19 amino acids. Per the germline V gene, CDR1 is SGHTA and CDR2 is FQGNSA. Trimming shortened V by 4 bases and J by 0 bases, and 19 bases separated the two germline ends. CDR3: CASSSDRMKGSSYNSPLHF. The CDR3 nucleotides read TGTGCCAGCAGCTCCGACCGTATGAAGGGCAGCTCCTATAATTCACCCCTCCACTTT.

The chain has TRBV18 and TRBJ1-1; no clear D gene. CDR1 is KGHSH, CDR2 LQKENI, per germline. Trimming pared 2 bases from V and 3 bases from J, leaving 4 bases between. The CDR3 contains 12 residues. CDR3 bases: TGTGCCAGCTCACCAATCTACACTGAAGCTTTCTTT. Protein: CASSPIYTEAFF. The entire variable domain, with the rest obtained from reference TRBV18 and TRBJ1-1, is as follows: NAGVMQNPRHLVRRRGQEARLRCSPMKGHSHVYWYRQLPEEGLKFMVYLQKENIIDESGMPKERFSAEFPKEGPSILRIQQVVRGDSAAYFCASSPIYTEAFFGQGTRLTVV.

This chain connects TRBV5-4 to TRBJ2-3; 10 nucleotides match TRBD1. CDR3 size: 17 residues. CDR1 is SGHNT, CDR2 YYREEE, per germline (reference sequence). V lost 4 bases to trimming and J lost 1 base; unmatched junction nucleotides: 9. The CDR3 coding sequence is TGTGCCAGCAGCCCGGACAGGGGGGTCTATCGCACAGATACGCAGTATTTT. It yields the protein CASSPDRGVYRTDTQYF.

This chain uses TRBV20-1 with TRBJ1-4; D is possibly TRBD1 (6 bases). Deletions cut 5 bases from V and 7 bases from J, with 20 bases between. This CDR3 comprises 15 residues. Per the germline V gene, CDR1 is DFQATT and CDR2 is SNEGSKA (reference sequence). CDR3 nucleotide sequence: TGCAGTGCTCGTAGCCCTTTGGGGGCCGGTGAAAAACTGTTTTTT. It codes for CSARSPLGAGEKLFF.

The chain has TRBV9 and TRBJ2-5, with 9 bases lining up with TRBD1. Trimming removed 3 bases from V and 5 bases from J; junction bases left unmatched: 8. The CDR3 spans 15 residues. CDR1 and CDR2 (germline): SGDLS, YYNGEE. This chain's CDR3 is CASSADRGRLETQYF. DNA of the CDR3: TGTGCCAGCAGCGCAGACAGGGGGAGGCTGGAGACCCAGTACTTC.

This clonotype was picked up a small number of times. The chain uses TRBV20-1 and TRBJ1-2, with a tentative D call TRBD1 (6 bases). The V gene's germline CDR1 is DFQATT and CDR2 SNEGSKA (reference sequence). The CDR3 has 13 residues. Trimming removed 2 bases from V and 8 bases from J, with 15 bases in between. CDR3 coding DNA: TGCAGTGCTAGAAGGCGGGGGGCTGGGGGCTACACCTTC. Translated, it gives CSARRRGAGGYTF.

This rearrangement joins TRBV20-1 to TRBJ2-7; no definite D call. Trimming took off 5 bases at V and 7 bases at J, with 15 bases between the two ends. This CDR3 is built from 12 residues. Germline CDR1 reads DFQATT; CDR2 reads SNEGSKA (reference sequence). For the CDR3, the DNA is TGCAGTGCTCAGTGGCCCCTAAGGGAGCAGTACTTC. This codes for CSAQWPLREQYF.